A single sample gave rise to the 9 T cell receptor beta chains below, sequenced in a study of T cells in localized non-small cell lung cancer. Assay used: immunoSEQ multiplex PCR; TCRdb lists only in-frame clones, some missing. The table lists about 27,000 clones, 80% to 95% of them singletons. This material consisted of peripheral blood, taken before any cancer treatment. The receptor source for this set is a woman aged 35 to 69 with stage I lung adenocarcinoma.

CDR3 residues: CASSGGLPSSYNEQFF. The CDR3 nucleotides read TGTGCCAGCAGCGGGGGACTCCCAAGCTCCTACAATGAGCAGTTCTTC. The chain has TRBV9 and TRBJ2-1, with D possibly being TRBD2 (6 bases). From germline, CDR1 is SGDLS and CDR2 YYNGEE. There are 16 residues in the CDR3. V lost 3 bases and J 0 bases, leaving 13 bases between the germline ends.

The V and J genes are TRBV4-2 and TRBJ1-1, with a weak D call TRBD1 (6 bases). The ends were cut back, 4 bases at V and 8 bases at J, with 17 bases in the middle. This CDR3 contains 14 residues. Germline V gives CDR1 LGHNA, CDR2 YNFKEQ. The CDR3 is CASSLDKEGTEAFF. DNA of the CDR3: TGTGCCAGCAGCCTTGACAAGGAGGGGACAGAAGCTTTCTTT.

The genes are TRBV5-1 and TRBJ1-5; tentatively, D is TRBD1 (5 bases). This CDR3 has 14 residues. Germline CDR1 and CDR2: SGHRS and YFSETQ. V was cut by 0 bases and J by 7 bases, with 11 bases left in between. In nucleotides, the CDR3 is TGCGCCAGCAGCTTGGGGGGCATGGGGCAGCCCCAGCATTTT. Translated, it gives CASSLGGMGQPQHF.

The J gene is TRBJ1-6, the V gene TRBV27, with a tentative D call TRBD1 (5 bases). The V and J ends lost 6 bases and 6 bases respectively, with 12 bases between them. The CDR3 is 14 amino acids. The germline CDR1 and CDR2 sequences are MNHEY and SMNVEV (reference sequence). CDR3 residues: CASRSMGPNSPLHF. The DNA of the CDR3 is TGTGCCAGCAGATCGATGGGACCTAATTCACCCCTCCACTTT.

The chain employs TRBV30 and TRBJ2-7, with D maybe TRBD2 (6 bases). Trimming pared 5 bases from V and 0 bases from J, leaving 14 bases between. Germline V CDR1 and CDR2: GTSNPN, SVGIG (reference sequence). This CDR3 contains 14 residues. CDR3 amino acids: CAWAPWRGSYEQYF. In DNA, the CDR3 is TGTGCCTGGGCGCCTTGGAGGGGCTCCTACGAGCAGTACTTC.

This chain connects TRBV5-1 to TRBJ1-2; a weak D match, TRBD1 (6 bases). Germline lookup yields CDR1 SGHRS and CDR2 YFSETQ. The CDR3 is 14 amino acids. V lost 2 bases, J lost 4 bases, and 12 bases lay in between. The DNA of the CDR3 is TGCGCCAGCAGCTTAATGGACAGTTCCTATGGCTACACCTTC. It codes for CASSLMDSSYGYTF.

This chain uses TRBV7-2 with TRBJ2-3; D perhaps matches TRBD2 (7 bases). This CDR3 spans 15 amino acids. Between the trimmed V and J ends, which lost 5 bases and 2 bases, there was a span of 14 bases. The germline V gene has CDR1 SGHTA and CDR2 FQGNSA. The CDR3 bases are TGTGCCAGCAGCCAGCTAGGGGGGGCCACAGATACGCAGTATTTT. Its translation: CASSQLGGATDTQYF. Supplemented by reference TRBV7-2 and TRBJ2-3, the full variable domain reads GAGVSQSPSNKVTEKGKDVELRCDPISGHTALYWYRQSLGQGLEFLIYFQGNSAPDKSGLPSDRFSAERTGGSVSTLTIQRTQQEDSAVYLCASSQLGGATDTQYFGPGTRLTVL.

V is TRBV7-2 and J is TRBJ2-7, with 8 bases that match TRBD2. The ends lost 3 bases at V and 3 bases at J; junction bases unmatched: 1. The CDR3 loop spans 13 amino acids. In germline, CDR1 is SGHTA, CDR2 FQGNSA. DNA of the CDR3: TGTGCCAGCAGCTTCGGGAGGGTCTACGAGCAGTACTTC. This gives the protein CASSFGRVYEQYF.

The V call is TRBV7-8, the J call TRBJ1-5, with unresolved D. The CDR3 runs to 14 residues. Germline V CDR1 and CDR2: SGHVS, FQNEAQ. V lost 8 bases and J lost 4, with 15 bases in between. CDR3 amino acids: CASRPGSTNQPQHF. In DNA form, the CDR3 reads TGTGCCAGCCGGCCGGGCAGCACTAATCAGCCCCAGCATTTT.